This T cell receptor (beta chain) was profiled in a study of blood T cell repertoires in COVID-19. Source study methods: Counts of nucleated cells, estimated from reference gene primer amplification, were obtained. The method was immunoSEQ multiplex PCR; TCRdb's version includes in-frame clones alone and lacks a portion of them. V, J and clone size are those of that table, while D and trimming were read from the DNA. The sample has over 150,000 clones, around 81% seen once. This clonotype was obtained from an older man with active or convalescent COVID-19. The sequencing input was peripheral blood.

The CDR3 spells CATSVPGGSADTQYF. The CDR3 coding sequence is TGTGCCACCAGTGTCCCGGGAGGTAGCGCAGATACGCAGTATTTT. The chain carries TRBV24-1 and TRBJ2-3; 7 nucleotides match TRBD2. The CDR3 spans 15 residues. The junction had 8 bases not matched to a gene; V was cut back by 5 bases and J by 4 bases. Germline-derived CDR1 and CDR2 are KGHDR and SFDVKD.